This T cell receptor beta chain was captured by sequencing in a study of cytomegalovirus exposure and HLA in healthy donors (dated by TCRdb to the late 2010s). About the full investigation: According to an earlier analysis of around 600 of the donors, 150 million to 200 million T cells yielded some 120 million unique TCR beta sequences and around 280 Gb of sequence data. Roughly 320 gigabases of sequencing data and 70 million to 100 million unique TCR sequences made up an early release that covered approximately 700 HLA-typed donors. Of the 398 genotyped donors, approximately 83% fell in the genetic ancestry cluster associated with self-reported Caucasian donors. The study aimed to test whether cataloging public T cell receptors could reveal signatures of past pathogen exposure. The study profiled the T cell repertoires of hundreds of subjects by immunosequencing and related them to cytomegalovirus serostatus. In addition to the first cohort of several hundred subjects, a separate validation cohort of 130 or so different subjects was used. To predict cytomegalovirus infection status, the study brought together high-throughput TCR immunosequencing, statistical association of individual TCRs with disease status, and machine learning. A later analysis re-examined previously published TCR beta repertoires from several hundred donors and added high-resolution HLA genotyping to investigate patterns of TCR occurrence. Rather than using new phenotypic data, the later analysis identified candidate immune exposures from TCR beta sequences and from how often those sequences occurred across donors. To decide whether each TCR beta V gene segment behaved as functional or pseudogenic, an earlier analysis of approximately 600 of the donors relied on high-throughput TCR beta sequencing. Alongside the repertoire data, information on donor age, sex, ethnicity and CMV serostatus was compiled. Genome-wide SNP genotypes for about 55% of the 666 donors were used in a later genetic analysis, which treated that subset as a discovery cohort. All discovery cohort repertoires had been generated using a single sequencing platform. Both class I and class II loci were covered by HLA typing, at four-digit resolution. Typing coverage varied by locus: about 620-630 donors for A, B, C, DRB1 and DQB1; roughly 510 for DQA1; around 610 for DPA1; roughly 450 for DPB1. Four or five DR-DQ haplotypes were handled as single units for association and clustering, since linkage in the cohort was strong. Among around 400 genotyped donors of the cohort, an average of roughly 230,000 unique TCR beta nucleotide sequences was sequenced per donor, of which approximately 19% were non-productive.

As regards this clone: No cognate antigen has been identified for it. Base qualities are not recorded, but no much larger clone differs from it by a single base.

Study-level results and caveats: A later analysis found that HLA-associated TCR beta chains were more clonally expanded and had lower generation probabilities than equally common non-associated chains. A later analysis found that TCR association rates varied across HLA loci, with DRB1 alleles showing the most associated TCRs and HLA-C alleles the fewest. In a later genetic analysis, fewer N-insertions in productive TCRs were reported among donors in an Asian-associated ancestry cluster than the roughly 700-donor mean. The 87-base-pair reads could not distinguish some IMGT-functional V segments, including TRBV6-2 and TRBV6-3, so those segments were excluded. In a later genetic analysis, a missense DCLRE1C variant was associated with V-gene and J-gene trimming of TCR beta chains, and the association was replicated in an independent cohort. Strong co-occurrence of HLA alleles, especially DR and DQ, made assigning TCR associations to individual alleles difficult. Several of the top co-occurrence clusters appeared to be linked to parvovirus B19, influenza, CMV and Epstein-Barr virus, according to a later analysis. Correlated functional status among segregating V segments might be attributable to linkage disequilibrium, but an unknown experimental factor could not be ruled out. A further reported finding was that TCR beta sequences accurately predicted the HLA-A and HLA-B alleles for most subjects in the first cohort. In an earlier analysis of approximately 590 of the donors, most TCR beta V segments appeared in productive rearrangements about 87% or about 30% of the time, broadly matching IMGT annotations. In vitro tests confirmed that a few of the cytomegalovirus-associated TCR beta chains recognize cytomegalovirus antigens. According to a later analysis, most CMV-associated TCR beta chains appeared to be HLA-restricted, and the HLA associations seemed to be driven largely by CMV exposure. Because some donors lacked HLA typing at each locus, the association tests relied only on the typed subset. A cluster of highly shared sequence variants was judged likely to be a technical artifact of the sequencing pipeline. Across donors, most TCR sequences were observed very rarely, whereas some public TCRs were present in many individuals. In both the original and validation cohorts, the classifier was reported to diagnose cytomegalovirus status with high specificity and sensitivity. This cohort had only TCR beta chains sequenced, and the lack of alpha or paired-chain data limited which features could be detected. According to the authors, the approach could potentially be generalized to other disease states and immunological phenotypes. Because counts were too low, around 18 rarely observed V segments, including chromosome 9 orphons, were left out of the earlier analysis of about 620 of the donors. Roughly uniform sequencing depth across donors was assumed in presence/absence analyses, although this assumption may not hold. A later analysis associated 17,000 or so TCR beta sequences with specific HLA alleles at a false discovery rate of 0.05. The only immune exposure information available for the cohort was CMV serostatus. The study listed 164 TCR beta chains as associated with cytomegalovirus.

The cohort was made up of 666 healthy bone marrow donors. Cohort members were all nominally healthy when sampled, although unrecorded immune exposures were likely present. The donor tested CMV seropositive, placing the donor among the 289 seropositive members of the cohort. A peripheral blood sample was collected from each donor, and TCR beta sequencing was performed on peripheral blood mononuclear cells. Genomic DNA extraction from the blood cell samples was performed with the Qiagen DNeasy Blood Extraction Kit. The library came from the immunoSEQ multiplex PCR assay. For the multiplex PCR, a mixture combining 60 forward primers for TCR Vbeta segments and 13 reverse primers for TCR Jbeta segments was used. The CDR3 region of rearranged TCR beta genes was amplified from genomic DNA with a multiplex PCR assay. The Illumina HiSeq System was used to sequence the amplified TCR beta libraries as 87-base-pair reads. The paper's data handling went like this. A later analysis tallied approximately 87 million unique TCR beta chains across the 650 to 750 repertoires, and around 10 million of those chains were shared by two or more donors. Raw reads were error-corrected and collapsed into unique sequences by a nearest-neighbor algorithm in which closely related sequences were merged to remove PCR and sequencing errors. To assign V, D and J gene segments, CDR3 sequences were aligned to IMGT reference sequences. For a sequence to be retained, a match of at least six nucleotides to both a V gene segment and a J gene segment was required. Rearrangements were classified as productive when the CDR3 lacked stop codons and remained in frame with V and J, and all other rearrangements were classified as non-productive. CDR3 was defined according to IMGT convention as the region running from the second conserved V-encoded cysteine to the conserved J-encoded phenylalanine. In an earlier analysis of 500 to 650 of the donors, sequences lacking an unambiguous match to a single V gene segment were excluded. In an earlier analysis of several hundred of the donors, V segments were called functional above 56.7% productive rearrangements and were called segregating when the between-donor standard deviation exceeded 5%. To diagnose cytomegalovirus status from the catalog of TCR beta chain sequences, a statistical classification framework was built. In a later analysis, TCR nucleotide sequences were compared against IMGT/GENE-DB human TR gene sequences so that V and J genes could be assigned. In a later analysis, CDR3 sequences and most-parsimonious VDJ recombination scenarios were assigned using the TCRdist pipeline. In a later analysis, every TCR beta chain was defined by the combination of its CDR3 amino acid sequence and its V-gene family, and reads without a unique V-gene family were dropped. To address suspected cross-contamination and a sequencing artifact, a later analysis removed some 620 highly shared, low-generation-probability nucleotide sequences. In a later analysis, a clonal expansion index for each public chain was calculated from normalized within-repertoire ranks of inferred template counts. In a later analysis, generation probabilities were computed with a VDJ recombination model fitted to out-of-frame rearrangements, and the resulting probabilities were checked against IGoR. In a later analysis, hypergeometric tests were used to score TCR-TCR, TCR-HLA and TCR-CMV co-occurrence, with a repertoire-size bias correction applied to TCR pairs. In a later analysis, false discovery rates were estimated by permuting HLA or CMV assignments 20 times. In a later analysis, co-occurring TCRs were grouped using DBSCAN, and TCRdist sequence similarity was added for clustering within HLA-allele-positive subsets. Co-occurrence clustering excluded repertoires with fewer than 30,000 or more than 120,000 public chains, plus five with anomalous nucleotide sharing. What TCRdb holds here is the immuneACCESS table cut down to in-frame rearrangements. Part of the clones is not present; checked against another copy, under half of the missing clones reflect an unresolved V gene, and the others are unexplained. Clonal size and the V and J genes are those of that table, whereas D and trimming came from the DNA. The sample includes 150,000 or so clones, with roughly 79% observed a single time. Approximately 1.5% of the sample rests with the top ten.

After removal of 7 bases from V and 6 bases from J, the junction retains 5 bases not matched to a gene. The germline V gene (reference sequence) provides CDR1 LNHDA and CDR2 SQIVND. The CDR3 holds 13 amino acids from the cysteine to the phenylalanine. The kept DNA is CDR3 alone, 39 bases in frame from the first base. Sequenced material: PBMCs. This sequence originates from a man aged 25 to 45 in good health and CMV-seropositive. This chain is built from TRBV19 and TRBJ2-1; 8 bases in the junction line up with TRBD1. The CDR3 sequence is CASKRTGSNEQFF. The nucleotide sequence is TGTGCCAGTAAAAGGACAGGGTCCAATGAGCAGTTCTTC.